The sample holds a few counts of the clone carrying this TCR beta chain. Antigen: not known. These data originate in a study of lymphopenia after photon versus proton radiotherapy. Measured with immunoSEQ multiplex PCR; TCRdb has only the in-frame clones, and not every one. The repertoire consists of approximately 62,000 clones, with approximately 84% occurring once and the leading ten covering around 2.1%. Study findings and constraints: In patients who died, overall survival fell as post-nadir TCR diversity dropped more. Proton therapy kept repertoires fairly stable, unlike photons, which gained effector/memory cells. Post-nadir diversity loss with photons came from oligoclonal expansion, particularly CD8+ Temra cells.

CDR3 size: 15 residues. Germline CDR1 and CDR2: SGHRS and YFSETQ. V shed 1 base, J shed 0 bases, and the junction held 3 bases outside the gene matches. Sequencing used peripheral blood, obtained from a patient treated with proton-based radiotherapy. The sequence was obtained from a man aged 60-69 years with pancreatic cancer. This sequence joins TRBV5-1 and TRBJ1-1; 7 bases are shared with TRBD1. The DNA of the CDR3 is TGCGCCAGCAGCTTGCTGGGACAGATGAACACTGAAGCTTTCTTT. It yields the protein CASSLLGQMNTEAFF.